This is a list of T cell receptor beta chains from one sample in a study of T cells in Graves' hyperthyroidism and ophthalmopathy. TCRdb itself ran the multiplex PCR reads through MiXCR, one entry per CDR3 protein. The sample holds hundreds of thousands of distinct CDR3 sequences; just under 15% are singletons and the top ten take over 25%. The sequencing input was blood. These receptors all come from a woman younger than 45 with Graves' hyperthyroidism. CDR3s include the opening cysteine and the closing phenylalanine or tryptophan. The order of the fields is clone size, V gene, J gene, D gene, CDR3 protein, CDR3 DNA. A D gene is named only where the DNA matches it firmly. Clone size is shown for a subset of rows, as once, few, many or a class of expanded clone.

>many|TRBV28|TRBJ2-1|TRBD2
CASSLMGGGGSNNEQFF
TGTGCCAGCAGTTTAATGGGGGGGGGAGGGAGTAACAATGAGCAGTTCTTC
>-|TRBV12-3/TRBV12-4|TRBJ2-5|-
CASSEELVGGRGTQYF
TGTGCCAGCAGCGAAGAACTAGTGGGAGGCCGAGGGACCCAGTACTTC
>few|TRBV4-2|TRBJ2-7|TRBD2
CASSSQLLAGGFYEQYF
TGTGCCAGCAGCTCCCAACTACTAGCGGGAGGGTTCTACGAGCAGTACTTC
>few|TRBV6-1|TRBJ1-1|-
CASNRQSPNTEAFF
TGTGCCAGCAATAGACAGAGTCCTAACACTGAAGCTTTCTTT
>many|TRBV7-8|TRBJ1-1|-
CASSFTGSTEAFF
TGTGCCAGCAGCTTTACGGGTTCTACTGAAGCTTTCTTT
>few|TRBV14|TRBJ2-5|-
CASNPSGRDGGTQYF
TGTGCCAGCAACCCAAGCGGGCGGGATGGCGGGACCCAGTACTTC
>many|TRBV5-1|TRBJ2-3|TRBD2
CASSLVGSGMDTQYF
TGCGCCAGCAGCTTGGTGGGTAGCGGGATGGATACGCAGTATTTT
>once|TRBV2|TRBJ2-7|-
CASTKQQGLNEQYF
TGTGCCAGCACCAAACAACAGGGACTTAATGAGCAGTACTTC
>-|TRBV11-1|TRBJ2-5|TRBD2
CASSPGTSLFSETQYF
TGTGCCAGCAGCCCCGGGACTAGCCTATTTTCGGAGACCCAGTACTTC
>many|TRBV12-3/TRBV12-4|TRBJ2-3|-
CASSHDGLNTDTQYF
TGTGCCAGCAGCCACGATGGCCTGAACACAGATACGCAGTATTTT
>many|TRBV7-8|TRBJ2-1|TRBD2
CASSPKAGLAVSSYNEQFF
TGTGCCAGCAGCCCCAAGGCCGGACTAGCGGTAAGCTCCTACAATGAGCAGTTCTTC
>many|TRBV12-3/TRBV12-4|TRBJ2-1|-
CASSLARVTASNEQFF
TGTGCCAGCAGTTTAGCCAGGGTCACGGCCTCCAATGAGCAGTTCTTC
>many|TRBV27|TRBJ2-1|TRBD2
CASSYPVLGGSYNEQFF
TGTGCCAGCAGTTACCCCGTTCTTGGCGGGAGCTACAATGAGCAGTTCTTC
>-|TRBV29-1|TRBJ2-7|-
CSVTGTLYEQYF
TGCAGCGTTACCGGGACTCTCTACGAGCAGTACTTC
>many|TRBV18|TRBJ2-7|-
CASSPGRSAHEQYF
TGTGCCAGCTCACCAGGCCGCAGTGCCCACGAGCAGTACTTC
>many|TRBV28|TRBJ1-6|-
CASRADSPLHF
TGTGCCAGCAGGGCGGATTCACCCCTCCACTTT
>many|TRBV9|TRBJ2-2|-
CASSVNGRGRYTGELFF
TGTGCCAGCAGCGTAAACGGGCGGGGCAGGTACACCGGGGAGCTGTTTTTT
>many|TRBV6-1|TRBJ1-2|TRBD1
CASRLTGVSLYGYTF
TGTGCCAGCCGGCTGACAGGGGTATCCCTCTATGGCTACACCTTC
>many|TRBV11-2|TRBJ2-7|-
CASSVQGSYEQYF
TGTGCCAGCAGCGTACAGGGTTCCTACGAGCAGTACTTC
>few|TRBV20-1|TRBJ1-5|-
CSARDTGRSNQPQHF
TGCAGTGCTAGAGATACCGGACGTAGCAATCAGCCCCAGCATTTT
>many|TRBV6-1|TRBJ2-2|TRBD1
CASGVGTGGILNTGELFF
TGTGCCAGCGGTGTCGGGACAGGGGGTATATTGAACACCGGGGAGCTGTTTTTT
>many|TRBV20-1|TRBJ2-2|TRBD1
CSAREQGAGTTGELFF
TGCAGTGCTAGAGAACAGGGGGCGGGGACCACCGGGGAGCTGTTTTTT
>many|TRBV6-1|TRBJ2-2|-
CASAAVPNTGELFF
TGTGCCAGTGCGGCGGTACCGAACACCGGGGAGCTGTTTTTT
>few|TRBV20-1|TRBJ1-2|-
CSARAGERDGYTF
TGCAGTGCTCGGGCGGGGGAAAGGGATGGCTACACCTTC
>-|TRBV9|TRBJ2-5|-
CASSPDRDYQETQYF
TGTGCCAGCAGCCCCGACAGGGACTACCAAGAGACCCAGTACTTC
>-|TRBV4-3|TRBJ1-4|-
CASSHAGGIELFF
TGCGCCAGCAGCCACGCCGGGGGGATTGAACTGTTTTTT
>few|TRBV2|TRBJ2-5|-
CASSVDMKTQYF
TGTGCCAGCAGTGTAGATATGAAGACCCAGTACTTC
>many|TRBV30|TRBJ2-3|-
CAWSVGIAEPTDTQYF
TGTGCCTGGAGTGTAGGGATTGCGGAGCCCACAGATACGCAGTATTTT
>few|TRBV11-2|TRBJ2-7|-
CASSLGGTDPYEQYF
TGTGCCAGCAGCTTAGGGGGGACGGACCCCTACGAGCAGTACTTC
>-|TRBV20-1|TRBJ2-2|-
CSASGSTNTGELFF
TGCAGTGCTAGTGGGTCGACTAACACCGGGGAGCTGTTTTTT
>many|TRBV9|TRBJ1-2|-
CASSPPPYDLSNGYTF
TGTGCCAGCAGCCCCCCCCCTTACGACCTTTCAAACGGCTACACCTTC
>few|TRBV7-9|TRBJ1-2|-
CASSFGAYGYTF
TGTGCCAGCAGCTTCGGCGCCTATGGCTACACCTTC
>many|TRBV27|TRBJ1-1|TRBD1
CASSYFPQGGNTEAFF
TGTGCCAGCAGTTACTTTCCCCAGGGGGGAAACACTGAAGCTTTCTTT
>-|TRBV7-3|TRBJ2-2|-
CASSHQAGANTGELFF
TGTGCCAGCAGCCACCAAGCAGGGGCGAACACCGGGGAGCTGTTTTTT
>many|TRBV20-1|TRBJ1-1|-
CSATRPETEAFF
TGCAGTGCTACCCGTCCGGAGACTGAAGCTTTCTTT
>many|TRBV10-3|TRBJ2-6|-
CAISESAGAGANVLTF
TGTGCCATCAGTGAGTCGGCCGGGGCTGGGGCCAACGTCCTGACTTTC
>few|TRBV5-1|TRBJ2-4|TRBD1
CASCPGTVKNIQYF
TGCGCCAGCTGTCCCGGGACAGTGAAAAACATTCAGTACTTC
>-|TRBV14|TRBJ2-1|TRBD2
CASSQRFAAGSTNEQFF
TGTGCCAGCAGCCAACGGTTTGCAGCGGGAAGTACGAATGAGCAGTTCTTC
>many|TRBV12-3/TRBV12-4|TRBJ2-5|TRBD1
CASSELLGTVPETQYF
TGTGCCAGCAGTGAACTCCTCGGGACAGTCCCAGAGACCCAGTACTTC
>many|TRBV14|TRBJ2-1|TRBD2
CASSWRAGGLYNEQFF
TGTGCCAGCAGCTGGAGAGCGGGAGGGTTATACAATGAGCAGTTCTTC
>-|TRBV20-1|TRBJ1-2|TRBD1
CSAAGTGYGYTF
TGCAGTGCTGCCGGGACAGGCTATGGCTACACCTTC
>-|TRBV19|TRBJ1-5|-
CASSIQTSNQPQHF
TGTGCCAGTAGTATCCAGACTAGCAATCAGCCCCAGCATTTT
>many|TRBV6-1|TRBJ2-1|TRBD2
CASSSPQGIQGLAGGISYNEQFF
TGTGCCAGCAGTTCACCACAGGGTATACAGGGACTAGCGGGAGGAATCTCCTACAATGAGCAGTTCTTC
>-|TRBV15|TRBJ2-7|-
CATSRGGVGYEQYF
TGTGCCACCAGCAGAGGTGGCGTTGGCTACGAGCAGTACTTC
>-|TRBV5-1|TRBJ2-5|TRBD1
CASSLEDRQETQYF
TGCGCCAGCAGCTTGGAGGACAGGCAAGAGACCCAGTACTTC
>-|TRBV28|TRBJ1-6|-
CASSLVEGNSPLHF
TGTGCCAGCAGTCTAGTTGAGGGGAATTCACCCCTCCACTTT
>few|TRBV11-3|TRBJ2-5|-
CASSGWGSPQETQYF
TGTGCCAGCAGCGGGTGGGGGTCCCCTCAAGAGACCCAGTACTTC
>many|TRBV28|TRBJ2-7|TRBD1
CASSSGQGPHEQYF
TGTGCCAGCAGTTCGGGACAGGGTCCGCACGAGCAGTACTTC
>-|TRBV4-2|TRBJ2-4|-
CASSQDSPKDIQYF
TGTGCCAGCAGCCAAGATTCACCGAAAGACATTCAGTACTTC